One TCR beta chain is described in this entry. Antigen: not known. This specimen belongs to a study of cytomegalovirus exposure and HLA in healthy donors. Donors had nominal health at sampling but likely had unrecorded immune exposures. V shed 6 bases, J shed 0 bases, and the junction held 4 bases outside the gene matches. The CDR3 runs to 15 residues. The germline V gene has CDR1 SNHLY and CDR2 FYNNEI. PCR amplification relied on 60 Vbeta primers (plus 13 Jbeta primers). The data were produced by immunoSEQ multiplex PCR, yet TCRdb's version contains in-frame clones alone and is incomplete. This table holds tens of thousands of clones. Regarding the study as a whole: Association of a missense DCLRE1C variant with TCR beta V- and J-gene trimming was reported in a later analysis. An ancestry cluster, one associated with Asian ancestry, reportedly showed fewer N-insertions than the approximately 660-donor mean in a later analysis. According to a later analysis, most TCR beta chains associated with CMV appeared HLA-restricted.

The receptor's source is a woman aged 40 to 50 in good health and CMV-seropositive. This rearrangement joins TRBV2 to TRBJ2-2, with 7 nucleotides matching TRBD2. The sample taken for sequencing was PBMCs. This CDR3 is CASRLRGANTGELFF. CDR3 DNA sequence: TGTGCCAGCAGGCTACGGGGGGCGAACACCGGGGAGCTGTTTTTT.